This T cell receptor (beta chain) was sequenced for a study of cytomegalovirus exposure and HLA in healthy donors. The PCR contained 60 Vbeta and 13 Jbeta primers. Assay: immunoSEQ multiplex PCR; the TCRdb copy retains only in-frame clones and omits some. The sample lists some 190,000 clones; more than 75% were seen once. Study-level findings and limits: Usually a TCR sequence was rare, but some public TCRs were found in many donors. Later genetic work tied a missense DCLRE1C variant to beta-chain V and J trimming.

A note on this clone: Its antigen is still unknown.

Sequencing used PBMCs. This receptor was identified in a woman aged 25-40 years in good health and CMV-seropositive.

The CDR3 DNA sequence: TGCGCCAGCAGCTTGGCCTTCGGGGGGAACATTCAGTACTTC. Translated, it gives CASSLAFGGNIQYF. The V gene is TRBV5-1, the J gene TRBJ2-4; 7 bases are shared with TRBD2. This CDR3 has 14 amino acids. Germline V lookup: CDR1 SGHRS, CDR2 YFSETQ. V was clipped by 0 bases and J by 7 bases; unmatched bases: 4.